The clone carrying this T cell receptor beta chain was found once. Its specificity is not known. This CDR3 has 15 amino acids. Trimming removed 5 bases at V and 0 bases at J, with 11 bases between. Per the germline V gene, CDR1 is LNHDA and CDR2 is SQIVND (reference sequence). This specimen comes from a study of shared clonotypes between healthy human individuals. Study-wide context: Donors, aged 18 to 49, were a couple of women and three men. Three plates were used per donor for CD4 naive, three for CD4 memory, two for CD8 naive and one for CD8 memory. Study-wide results and caveats: Naive subsets generally exceeded memory subsets in estimated richness.

Profiling relied on immunoSEQ multiplex PCR, and the TCRdb table lists in-frame clones only, not all of them. The table has a few million clones, more than 80% seen once; the top ten hold about 0.41%. Free of recent acute infections or vaccinations, the donors were healthy HIV-negative adults. Input material: naive CD4+ T cells from PBMCs. Regarding subset: CD45RA+ positively selected. The TCR originated in a man aged 18 to 35 in good health. Some clones in this sample may be carry-over from other donors' samples. This chain links TRBV19 with TRBJ2-1; D remains ambiguous. This CDR3 is CASSRTFYSYNEQFF. The CDR3 DNA reads TGTGCCAGTAGTCGCACCTTTTACTCCTACAATGAGCAGTTCTTC.